These 3 T cell receptor beta chains were sequenced from one sample in a study of blood T cell repertoires in COVID-19. Repertoires were generated with immunoSEQ multiplex PCR, while TCRdb's copy carries only in-frame clones and drops some. The sample comprises 150,000 to 200,000 clones, roughly nine tenths of which are singletons, and under 2.5% rests with the top ten. Specimen: peripheral blood. These receptors were obtained from a man aged 70-80 years with active or convalescent COVID-19.

The J gene is TRBJ2-7, the V gene TRBV5-1; 9 bases map to TRBD1. V lost 3 bases to trimming and J lost 0 bases; unmatched junction nucleotides: 4. Germline V gives CDR1 SGHRS, CDR2 YFSETQ. This CDR3 has 15 residues. The CDR3 loop is CASSWGQGSSYEQYF. CDR3 DNA: TGCGCCAGCAGCTGGGGACAGGGAAGCTCCTACGAGCAGTACTTC.

The chain carries TRBV4-3 and TRBJ1-2; TRBD1 agrees at 8 bases. Losses at the gene ends were 4 bases for V and 2 bases for J; bases not matched to a gene: 6. Germline V CDR1 and CDR2: LGHNA, YSLEER. The length of the CDR3 is 15 residues. Written as DNA, the CDR3 is TGCGCCAGCAGCCCAGATTGGACAGGGAACTATGGCTACACCTTC. This sequence encodes CASSPDWTGNYGYTF.

V is TRBV4-1 and J is TRBJ2-5; the match to TRBD1 covers 8 bases. The CDR3 is 14 amino acids. Germline assignment: CDR1 MGHRA and CDR2 YSYEKL. The ends lost 2 bases at V and 5 bases at J; junction bases unmatched: 4. CDR3 in amino acids: CASSQPGQAETQYF. Written as DNA, the CDR3 is TGCGCCAGCAGCCAACCGGGACAGGCGGAGACCCAGTACTTC.